This entry concerns a single T cell receptor beta chain. Data came from immunoSEQ multiplex PCR; TCRdb stores just in-frame clones and leaves some out. There are about 390,000 clones in the sample; 80% to 90% occur only once, and about 2.1% lies in the top ten. This entry is derived from a study of blood T cell repertoires in COVID-19. Germline CDR1 is MNHNS and CDR2 is SASEGT. V dropped 1 base and J dropped 4; count of bases not matched to a gene: 14. The CDR3 covers 19 residues. This sequence joins TRBV6-1 and TRBJ2-3; 10 bases align to TRBD1. Sequenced material: peripheral blood. The TCR was taken from a woman between 55 and 75 years old with COVID-19, enrolled during active disease. CDR3 DNA sequence: TGTGCCAGCAGTGAAGGGGTCCTCAGGGGACAGGGGAACGCAGATACGCAGTATTTT. This translates into CASSEGVLRGQGNADTQYF.